These T cell receptor beta chains were read from a single sample in a study of blood T cell repertoires in COVID-19. Produced via immunoSEQ multiplex PCR; TCRdb's table is partial and in-frame only. This repertoire shows over 200,000 clones, about nine tenths found once; its top ten account for around 10%. Sequencing was carried out using peripheral blood. Every receptor here comes from a man aged 45-65 years with COVID-19, enrolled during active disease. CDR3s include the opening cysteine and the closing phenylalanine or tryptophan. The D gene is left open where the match is weak. Rows may omit the clone size; those that give it use once, few, many or a size class.

>TRBV3-1/TRBV3-2|.|TRBD2|TRBJ2-1
CASSQAPGLAGSFNEQFF
TGTGCCAGCAGCCAGGCTCCGGGACTAGCGGGTTCGTTCAATGAGCAGTTCTTC
>TRBV20-1|.|TRBD2|TRBJ2-5
CSASWALAPGGETQYF
TGCAGTGCTAGTTGGGCCCTGGCTCCCGGGGGGGAGACCCAGTACTTC
>TRBV9|many|.|TRBJ1-5
CASSPSLQGDQPQHF
TGTGCCAGCAGCCCATCTTTACAGGGCGACCAGCCCCAGCATTTT
>TRBV27|.|.|TRBJ2-5
CASSFYGQGGETQYF
TGTGCCAGCAGTTTTTATGGGCAGGGGGGAGAGACCCAGTACTTC
>TRBV19|.|TRBD2|TRBJ2-2
CASSMGLAGGTITGELFF
TGTGCCAGTAGTATGGGTTTAGCGGGGGGTACGATCACCGGGGAGCTGTTTTTT
>TRBV7-3|.|.|TRBJ2-7
CASSPGSAYPYEQYF
TGTGCCAGCAGCCCCGGTAGTGCTTATCCCTACGAGCAGTACTTC
>TRBV3-1/TRBV3-2|few|TRBD1|TRBJ2-7
CASSGTGFSYEQYF
TGTGCCAGCAGCGGGACAGGTTTTTCCTACGAGCAGTACTTC
>TRBV4-2|.|TRBD2|TRBJ2-3
CASSQGLAGNAFTDTQYF
TGTGCCAGCAGCCAAGGACTAGCGGGGAATGCGTTCACAGATACGCAGTATTTT
>TRBV6-1|.|.|TRBJ2-7
CASSDPGGRGSYSYEQYF
TGTGCCAGCAGTGATCCCGGTGGCAGGGGTTCCTACTCCTACGAGCAGTACTTC
>TRBV14|.|TRBD1|TRBJ1-2
CASSSRTGGLYGYTF
TGTGCCAGCAGCTCACGGACAGGGGGCCTCTATGGCTACACCTTC
>TRBV27|.|.|TRBJ1-3
CASSSWEGNTIYF
TGTGCCAGCAGTTCCTGGGAGGGAAACACCATATATTTT
>TRBV24-1|.|.|TRBJ2-7
CATSDQGYEQYF
TGTGCCACCAGTGATCAGGGCTACGAGCAGTACTTC
>TRBV9|.|TRBD1|TRBJ2-5
CASGGQGQETQYF
TGTGCCAGCGGGGGACAGGGGCAAGAGACCCAGTACTTC
>TRBV6-2/TRBV6-3|.|.|TRBJ2-1
CASSYGGRGNEQFF
TGTGCCAGCAGTTACGGAGGGAGAGGAAATGAGCAGTTCTTC
>TRBV28|.|.|TRBJ2-3
CASRGVALSTDTQYF
TGTGCCAGCAGGGGCGTTGCGTTGAGCACAGATACGCAGTATTTT
>TRBV19|.|TRBD2|TRBJ2-7
CASSSTSGTYEQYF
TGTGCCAGTAGCTCGACTAGCGGGACCTACGAGCAGTACTTC
>TRBV5-6|.|.|TRBJ2-6
CASSLGAGLAGANVLTF
TGTGCCAGCAGCTTGGGGGCAGGCCTGGCTGGGGCCAACGTCCTGACTTTC
>TRBV9|once|TRBD1|TRBJ1-6
CASSNRDSHNSPLHF
TGTGCCAGCAGCAACAGGGACAGCCATAATTCACCCCTCCACTTT
>TRBV6-6|.|TRBD1|TRBJ1-2
CASSPPTGHGYTF
TGTGCCAGCAGTCCCCCGACAGGGCATGGCTACACCTTC
>TRBV5-3|.|.|TRBJ2-4
CARSARENPPTKNIQYF
TGTGCCAGAAGCGCGCGTGAGAACCCCCCTACCAAAAACATTCAGTACTTC
>TRBV21-1|.|.|TRBJ2-5
CASSKVFGAVRQGCARAGGETQYF
TGTGCCAGCAGCAAAGTTTTCGGTGCGGTGCGACAGGGGTGTGCCAGAGCGGGGGGAGAGACCCAGTACTTC
>TRBV7-2|.|TRBD1|TRBJ2-1
CASSLGQGERGFF
TGTGCCAGCAGCTTAGGACAGGGAGAGAGAGGGTTCTTC
>TRBV5-4|.|TRBD1|TRBJ1-3
CASSLRDSRNTIYF
TGTGCCAGCAGCCTTCGGGACAGCAGAAACACCATATATTTT
>TRBV14|.|TRBD1|TRBJ1-3
CASSRRTGLRNTIYF
TGTGCCAGCAGCCGTCGGACAGGGCTGCGAAACACCATATATTTT
>TRBV14|once|TRBD2|TRBJ2-2
CASSIIAGIATGELFF
TGTGCCAGCAGCATAATAGCGGGAATCGCCACCGGGGAGCTGTTTTTT
>TRBV7-9|.|.|TRBJ1-1
CASSFLGGGGGTEAFF
TGTGCCAGCAGCTTCCTCGGGGGGGGCGGAGGCACTGAAGCTTTCTTT
>TRBV10-3|.|TRBD1|TRBJ2-2
CAISPTGGWETGELFF
TGTGCCATCAGTCCAACAGGGGGCTGGGAGACCGGGGAGCTGTTTTTT